This TCR beta chain was captured by sequencing in a study of OX40 agonist ivuxolimab in advanced cancers. Regarding the complete study: Ivuxolimab was an agonistic, fully human IgG2 monoclonal antibody directed against OX40 (CD134), a costimulatory receptor. The paper reports the monotherapy dose-escalation portion (N = 52 patients) of the phase I ivuxolimab trial. Of the approximately 50 dose-escalation patients, hepatocellular carcinoma was present in approximately 20, melanoma in roughly 15, renal cell carcinoma in 9 and head and neck cancer in 9. Prior anti-PD-1, anti-PD-L1 or anti-CTLA-4 therapy was permitted, and checkpoint inhibitors had been received by about two fifths of dose-escalation patients. Partial responses occurred in three dose-escalation patients, of whom one had hepatocellular carcinoma and two had cutaneous melanoma. Peripheral TCRbeta sequencing aimed to test whether ivuxolimab altered TCR sequence diversity and caused clonal T-cell expansion. Intravenous ivuxolimab was administered to patients every 2 weeks at six dose levels: 0.01, 0.1, 0.3, 1.5, 3 and 10 mg/kg. In the dose-escalation cohort, 82.7% of patients were male, and the mean age was 60 years with a range of roughly 20 to 79. General study outcomes and caveats: In partial responders in the 0.1-3.0 mg/kg groups, normalized peripheral clonal expansion was found to be among the lowest, especially among CD8+ T cells. Low levels of normalized T-cell clonal expansion were also seen in some nonresponding patients. Which antigens the clonally expanded peripheral T cells were specific for was not determined. After ivuxolimab, expanded clones were on average more numerous among CD8+ T cells than among CD4+ T cells. At doses of 0.1 to 3.0 mg/kg, clonal expansion of both CD4+ and CD8+ blood T cells was observed from baseline to week 6.

Regarding this clone: Its antigen remains undetermined. Nothing much larger sits one base from this clone, and base qualities are not available.

From the germline V gene (reference sequence), CDR1 is SGHNT and CDR2 is YYREEE. V loses 4 bases, J loses 15 bases, and the germline ends lie 8 bases apart. Taken from cysteine to phenylalanine, the CDR3 has 9 residues. Left in the record is the CDR3 DNA by itself, 27 bases read in frame from the first base. For sequencing of the TCRbeta CDR3 region, genomic DNA was extracted from the sorted cells. TCRbeta CDR3 regions were sequenced using the immunoSEQ Assay. In TCRdb, the immuneACCESS table is reduced to in-frame sequences with V and J assigned. These tables do not hold every clone; where another copy was compared, an unresolved V gene accounts for under half, and the others remain unexplained. The sample table contains under 85,000 clones; only one count was recorded for about nine tenths of them. Of the sample, 0.2% to 0.3% falls within the top ten clones. Patients with autoimmune disease history or receiving systemic immunosuppression were excluded from the trial. Peripheral blood for TCR sequencing was collected from all dose cohorts at baseline, on cycle 4 day 1, and on cycle 7 day 1. The samples were taken from a phase I, first-in-human, multicenter, open-label dose-escalation trial of ivuxolimab. Adults with locally advanced or metastatic melanoma, renal cell, hepatocellular, or head and neck squamous cell carcinoma were enrolled in the trial. Before TCR sequencing, CD4+ T cells and CD8+ T cells were sorted from peripheral blood as separate populations.

The sample was CD4+ or CD8+ T cells sorted from blood, taken in a trial of the OX40 agonist ivuxolimab. The chain was built from TRBV5-4 and TRBJ2-1; the D segment cannot be called with confidence. The sequence derives from an adult with an advanced solid tumor such as melanoma, head and neck, liver or kidney cancer. CDR3 region: CASSDLGFF. The DNA is as follows: TGTGCCAGCAGCGACCTGGGGTTCTTC. The CDR3, completed at both ends by the reference TRBV5-4 and TRBJ2-1 genes, gives the full variable domain ETGVTQSPTHLIKTRGQQVTLRCSSQSGHNTVSWYQQALGQGPQFIFQYYREEENGRGNFPPRFSGLQFPNYSSELNVNALELDDSALYLCASSDLGFFGPGTRLTVL.